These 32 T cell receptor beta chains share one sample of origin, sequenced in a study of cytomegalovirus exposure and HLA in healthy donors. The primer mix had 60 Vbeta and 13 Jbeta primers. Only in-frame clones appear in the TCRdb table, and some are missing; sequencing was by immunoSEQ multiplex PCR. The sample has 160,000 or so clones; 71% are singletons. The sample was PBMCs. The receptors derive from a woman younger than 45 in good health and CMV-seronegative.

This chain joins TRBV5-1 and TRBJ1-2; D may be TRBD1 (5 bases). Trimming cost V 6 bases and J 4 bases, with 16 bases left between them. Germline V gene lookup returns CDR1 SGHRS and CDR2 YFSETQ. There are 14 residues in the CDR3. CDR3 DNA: TGCGCCAGCACGGGCGGGGAGGGGACCTATGGCTACACCTTC. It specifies CASTGGEGTYGYTF.

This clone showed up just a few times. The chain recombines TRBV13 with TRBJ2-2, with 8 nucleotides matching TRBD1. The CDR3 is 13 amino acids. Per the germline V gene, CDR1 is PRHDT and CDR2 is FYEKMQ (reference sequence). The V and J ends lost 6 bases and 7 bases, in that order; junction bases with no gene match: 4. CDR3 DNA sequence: TGTGCCAGCAGACCAGGGGGCTACGGGGAGCTGTTTTTT. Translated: CASRPGGYGELFF.

The CDR3: CAISEGEGFGYTF. CDR3 DNA sequence: TGTGCCATCAGTGAGGGGGAGGGTTTTGGCTACACCTTC. V gene TRBV10-3 combines with J gene TRBJ1-2; D is undetermined. The CDR3 runs 13 residues. Germline V gives CDR1 ENHRY, CDR2 SYGVKD. Trimming pared 2 bases from V and 7 bases from J, leaving 11 bases between.

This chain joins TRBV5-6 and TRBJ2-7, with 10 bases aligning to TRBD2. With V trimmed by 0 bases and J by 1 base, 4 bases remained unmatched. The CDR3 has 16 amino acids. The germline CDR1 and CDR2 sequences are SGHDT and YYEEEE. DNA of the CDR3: TGTGCCAGCAGCTTGGAGGGACTAGCGTTTTCCTACGAGCAGTACTTC. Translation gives CASSLEGLAFSYEQYF.

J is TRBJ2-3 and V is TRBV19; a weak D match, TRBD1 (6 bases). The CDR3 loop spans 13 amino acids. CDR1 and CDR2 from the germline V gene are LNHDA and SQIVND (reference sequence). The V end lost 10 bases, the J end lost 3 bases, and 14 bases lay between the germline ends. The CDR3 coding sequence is TGTGCCATGTCGACAGGCCCTACAGATACGCAGTATTTT. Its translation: CAMSTGPTDTQYF.

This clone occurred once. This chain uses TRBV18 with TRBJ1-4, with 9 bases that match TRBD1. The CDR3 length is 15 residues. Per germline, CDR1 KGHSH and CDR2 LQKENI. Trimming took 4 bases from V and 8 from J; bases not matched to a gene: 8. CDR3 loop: CASSLSTGGGEKLFF. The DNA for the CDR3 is TGTGCCAGCTCACTATCGACAGGGGGAGGAGAAAAACTGTTTTTT.

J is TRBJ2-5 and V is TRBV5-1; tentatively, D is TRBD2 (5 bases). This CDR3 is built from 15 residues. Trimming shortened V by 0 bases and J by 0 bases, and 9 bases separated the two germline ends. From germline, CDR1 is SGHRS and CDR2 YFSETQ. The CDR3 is CASSLDGIYQETQYF. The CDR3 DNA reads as TGCGCCAGCAGCTTGGACGGGATCTACCAAGAGACCCAGTACTTC.

DNA of the CDR3: TGCGCCAGCAGCTTGGGCGTAGGGGTTGGGGAGACCCAGTACTTC. It specifies CASSLGVGVGETQYF. The chain has TRBV5-1 and TRBJ2-5, with D possibly TRBD1 on 5 matching bases. This CDR3 has 15 amino acids. V lost 0 bases to trimming and J lost 5 bases, with 14 bases between them. Germline loops: CDR1 SGHRS, CDR2 YFSETQ.

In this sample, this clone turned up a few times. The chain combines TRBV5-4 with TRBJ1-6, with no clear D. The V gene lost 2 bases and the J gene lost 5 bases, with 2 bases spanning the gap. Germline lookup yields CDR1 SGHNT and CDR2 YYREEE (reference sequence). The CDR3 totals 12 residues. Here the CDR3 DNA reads TGTGCCAGCAGCTTCGATAATTCACCCCTCCACTTT. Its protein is CASSFDNSPLHF.

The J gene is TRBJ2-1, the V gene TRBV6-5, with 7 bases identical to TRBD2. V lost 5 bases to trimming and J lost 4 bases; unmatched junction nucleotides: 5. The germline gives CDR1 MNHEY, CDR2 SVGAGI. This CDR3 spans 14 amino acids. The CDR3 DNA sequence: TGTGCCAGCAGTCGACACGGGGGGTACAATGAGCAGTTCTTC. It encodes CASSRHGGYNEQFF.

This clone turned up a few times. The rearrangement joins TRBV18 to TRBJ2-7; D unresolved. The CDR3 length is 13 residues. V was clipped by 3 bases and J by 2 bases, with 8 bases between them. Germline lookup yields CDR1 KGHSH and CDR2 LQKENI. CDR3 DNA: TGTGCCAGCTCACCTAGCCAGACCTACGAGCAGTACTTC. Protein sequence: CASSPSQTYEQYF.

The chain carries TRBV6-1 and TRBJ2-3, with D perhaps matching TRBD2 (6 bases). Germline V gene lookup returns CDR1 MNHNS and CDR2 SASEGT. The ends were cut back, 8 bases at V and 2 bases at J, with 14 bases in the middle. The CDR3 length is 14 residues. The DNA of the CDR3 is TGTGCCAGCCTTCGGACTACCCTCACAGATACGCAGTATTTT. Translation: CASLRTTLTDTQYF.

The CDR3 loop reads CATGRQETQYF. CDR3 DNA sequence: TGTGCCACCGGGAGACAAGAGACCCAGTACTTC. The chain joins TRBV6-1 to TRBJ2-5; possibly TRBD2 for D (6 bases). V gave up 10 bases and J gave up 2 bases, with 8 bases separating them. Germline values: CDR1 MNHNS, CDR2 SASEGT. This CDR3 has 11 amino acids.

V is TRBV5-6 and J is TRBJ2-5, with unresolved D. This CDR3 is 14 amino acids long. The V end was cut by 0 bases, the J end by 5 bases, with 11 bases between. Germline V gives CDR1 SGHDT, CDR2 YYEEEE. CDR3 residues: CASSLGGVGETQYF. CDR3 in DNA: TGTGCCAGCAGCTTGGGAGGCGTCGGGGAGACCCAGTACTTC.

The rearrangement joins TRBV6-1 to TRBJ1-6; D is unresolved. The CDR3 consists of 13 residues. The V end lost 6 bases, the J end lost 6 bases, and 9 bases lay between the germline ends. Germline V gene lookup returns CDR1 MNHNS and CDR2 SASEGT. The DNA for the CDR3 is TGTGCCAGCAGGGGCACGAGTAATTCACCCCTCCACTTT. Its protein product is CASRGTSNSPLHF.

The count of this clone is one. Here the CDR3 DNA reads TGCAGCACAATGACAGGGACCACCGGGGAGCTGTTTTTT. Its translation is CSTMTGTTGELFF. The V gene is TRBV29-1, the J gene TRBJ2-2, with 7 positions matching TRBD1. V shed 8 bases, J shed 4 bases, and the junction held 7 bases outside the gene matches. CDR1 and CDR2 (germline): SQVTM, ANQGSEA. The CDR3 extends over 13 amino acids.

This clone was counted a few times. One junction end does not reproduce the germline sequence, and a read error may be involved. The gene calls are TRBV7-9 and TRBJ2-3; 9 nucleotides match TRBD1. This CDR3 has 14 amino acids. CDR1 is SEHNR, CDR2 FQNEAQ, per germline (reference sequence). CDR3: CSSKRDRVTDTQYF. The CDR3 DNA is TGTTCCAGCAAACGGGACAGGGTAACAGATACGCAGTATTTT.

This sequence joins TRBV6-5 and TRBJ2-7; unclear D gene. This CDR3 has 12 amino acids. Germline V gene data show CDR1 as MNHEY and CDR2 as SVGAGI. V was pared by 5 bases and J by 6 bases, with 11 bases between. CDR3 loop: CASSLYSGEQYF. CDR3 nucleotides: TGTGCCAGCAGTCTCTACTCAGGCGAGCAGTACTTC.

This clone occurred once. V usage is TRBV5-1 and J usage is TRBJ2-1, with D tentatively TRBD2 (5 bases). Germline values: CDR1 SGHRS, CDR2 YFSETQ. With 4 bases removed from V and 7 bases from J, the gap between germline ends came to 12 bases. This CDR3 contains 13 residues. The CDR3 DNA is TGCGCCAGCAGCCTTGGACTTCTAAATGAGCAGTTCTTC. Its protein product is CASSLGLLNEQFF.

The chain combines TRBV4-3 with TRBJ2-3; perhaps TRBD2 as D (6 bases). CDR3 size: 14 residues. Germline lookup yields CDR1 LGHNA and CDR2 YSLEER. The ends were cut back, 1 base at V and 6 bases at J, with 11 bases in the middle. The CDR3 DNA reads TGCGCCAGCAGCCAAGGCTTACTAGCCGATACGCAGTATTTT. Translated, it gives CASSQGLLADTQYF.

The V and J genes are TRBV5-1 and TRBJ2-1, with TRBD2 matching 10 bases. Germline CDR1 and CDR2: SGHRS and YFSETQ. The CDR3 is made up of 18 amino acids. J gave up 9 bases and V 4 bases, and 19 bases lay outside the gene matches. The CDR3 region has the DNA TGCGCCAGCAGCCCCACCCCGGACTCAGCGGGAGGGCAAGTTGAGCAGTTCTTC. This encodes CASSPTPDSAGGQVEQFF.

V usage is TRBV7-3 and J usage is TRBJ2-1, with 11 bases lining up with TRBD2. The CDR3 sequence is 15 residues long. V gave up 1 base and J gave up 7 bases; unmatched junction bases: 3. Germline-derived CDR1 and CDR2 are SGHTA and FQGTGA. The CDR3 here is CASSLSLAGGNEQFF. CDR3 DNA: TGTGCCAGCAGCTTAAGCCTAGCGGGAGGTAATGAGCAGTTCTTC. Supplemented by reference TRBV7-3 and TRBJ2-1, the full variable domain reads GAGVSQTPSNKVTEKGKYVELRCDPISGHTALYWYRQSLGQGPEFLIYFQGTGAADDSGLPNDRFFAVRPEGSVSTLKIQRTERGDSAVYLCASSLSLAGGNEQFFGPGTRLTVL.

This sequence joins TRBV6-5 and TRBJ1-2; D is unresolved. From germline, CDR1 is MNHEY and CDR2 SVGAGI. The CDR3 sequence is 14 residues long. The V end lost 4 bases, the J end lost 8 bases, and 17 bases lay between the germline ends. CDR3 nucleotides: TGTGCCAGCAGTTCTAAGCCTGTGAGAGGAGGCTACACCTTC. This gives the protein CASSSKPVRGGYTF.

CDR3 region: CASSPTPGLAGVGDVADTQYF. In DNA, the CDR3 is TGTGCCAGCAGCCCCACACCGGGACTAGCGGGAGTAGGGGATGTTGCAGATACGCAGTATTTT. The chain links TRBV14 to TRBJ2-3, with 14 bases that match TRBD2. CDR3 length: 21 amino acids. V was pared by 4 bases and J by 4 bases, with 19 bases of the junction left unmatched. Germline V lookup: CDR1 SGHDN, CDR2 FVKESK.

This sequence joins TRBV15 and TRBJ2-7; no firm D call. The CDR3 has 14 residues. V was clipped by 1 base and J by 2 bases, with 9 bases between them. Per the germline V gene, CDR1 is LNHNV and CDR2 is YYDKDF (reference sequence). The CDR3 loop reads CATSRGLGAYEQYF. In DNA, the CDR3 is TGTGCCACCAGCAGAGGACTCGGAGCCTACGAGCAGTACTTC. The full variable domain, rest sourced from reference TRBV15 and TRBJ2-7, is DAMVIQNPRYQVTQFGKPVTLSCSQTLNHNVMYWYQQKSSQAPKLLFHYYDKDFNNEADTPDNFQSRRPNTSFCFLDIRSPGLGDTAMYLCATSRGLGAYEQYFGPGTRLTVT.

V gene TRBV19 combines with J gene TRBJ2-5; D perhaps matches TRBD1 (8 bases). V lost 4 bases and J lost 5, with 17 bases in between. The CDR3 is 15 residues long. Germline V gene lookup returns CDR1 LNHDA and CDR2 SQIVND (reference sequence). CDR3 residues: CASSTGQGGGETQYF. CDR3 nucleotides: TGTGCCAGTAGTACCGGACAGGGAGGGGGCGAGACCCAGTACTTC.

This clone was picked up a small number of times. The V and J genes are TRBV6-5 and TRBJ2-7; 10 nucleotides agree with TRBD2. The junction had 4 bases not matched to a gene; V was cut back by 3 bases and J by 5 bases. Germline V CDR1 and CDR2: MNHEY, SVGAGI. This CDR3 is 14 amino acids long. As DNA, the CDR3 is TGTGCCAGCAGTTATGTGCTAGCGGGAGACGAGCAGTACTTC. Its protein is CASSYVLAGDEQYF.

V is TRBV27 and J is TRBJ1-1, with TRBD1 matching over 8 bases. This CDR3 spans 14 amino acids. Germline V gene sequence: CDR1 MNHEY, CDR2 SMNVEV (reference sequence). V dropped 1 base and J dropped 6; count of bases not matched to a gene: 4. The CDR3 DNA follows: TGTGCCAGCAGTTTATGGCAGGGGGCGGCTGAAGCTTTCTTT. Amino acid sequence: CASSLWQGAAEAFF.

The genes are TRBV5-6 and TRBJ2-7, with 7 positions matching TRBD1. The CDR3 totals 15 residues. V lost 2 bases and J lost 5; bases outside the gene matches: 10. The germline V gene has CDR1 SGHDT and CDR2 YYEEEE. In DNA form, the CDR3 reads TGTGCCAGCAGCTTTCTCACAGGGGAGTGGGACGAGCAGTACTTC. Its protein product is CASSFLTGEWDEQYF.

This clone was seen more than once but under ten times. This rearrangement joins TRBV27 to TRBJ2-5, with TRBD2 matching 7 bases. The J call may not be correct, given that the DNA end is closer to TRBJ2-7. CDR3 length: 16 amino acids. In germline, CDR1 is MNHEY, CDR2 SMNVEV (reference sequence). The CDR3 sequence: CASGRTLTSFSYEQYF. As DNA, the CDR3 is TGTGCCAGCGGCCGAACTTTGACTAGCTTCTCCTACGAGCAGTACTTC.

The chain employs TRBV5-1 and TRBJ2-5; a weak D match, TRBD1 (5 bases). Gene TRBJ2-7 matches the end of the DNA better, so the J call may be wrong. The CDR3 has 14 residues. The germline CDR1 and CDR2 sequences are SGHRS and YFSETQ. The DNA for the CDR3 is TGCGCCAGCAGCAAGACAGAACCCCGCTACGAGCAGTACTTC. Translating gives CASSKTEPRYEQYF.

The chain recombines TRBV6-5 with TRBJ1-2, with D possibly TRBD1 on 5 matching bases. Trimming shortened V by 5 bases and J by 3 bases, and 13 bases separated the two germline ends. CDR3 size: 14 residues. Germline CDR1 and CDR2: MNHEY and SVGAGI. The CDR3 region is CASSTNGGDYGYTF. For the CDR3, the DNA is TGTGCCAGCAGTACAAACGGGGGGGACTATGGCTACACCTTC.